A selection of T cell receptor beta chains follows, all from one sample in a study of CD8+ T cells in alopecia areata. The protocol was immunoSEQ multiplex PCR, while the TCRdb copy is restricted to in-frame clones and leaves out a portion. The data hold about 110,000 clones, with about three fifths observed a single time. The source material was CD8+ T cells sorted from blood, sampled at week 24, from a patient treated with tofacitinib. The receptors shown here come from a human donor with alopecia areata. Each CDR3 is given with its conserved first and last residue. Fields, in order: V gene, clone size, J gene, D gene, CDR3 protein, CDR3 DNA. D genes are given only for firm matches. Size is stated for part of the rows, as once, few or many counts, or as a class when the clone is expanded.

v_gene: TRBV15; abundance: few; j_gene: TRBJ2-4; d_gene: -; CDR3aa: CATSSGEGTQYF; CDR3nt: TGTGCCACCAGCAGCGGCGAGGGAACTCAGTACTTC
v_gene: TRBV7-9; abundance: -; j_gene: TRBJ1-1; d_gene: -; CDR3aa: CASSQESRTEAFF; CDR3nt: TGTGCCAGCAGTCAAGAGTCCAGGACTGAAGCTTTCTTT
v_gene: TRBV30; abundance: -; j_gene: TRBJ1-2; d_gene: -; CDR3aa: CAWSSIGQGANYGYTF; CDR3nt: TGTGCCTGGAGTTCCATTGGGCAGGGCGCTAACTATGGCTACACCTTC
v_gene: TRBV27; abundance: -; j_gene: TRBJ2-1; d_gene: TRBD2; CDR3aa: CASTLLAGGKEQFF; CDR3nt: TGTGCCAGCACCCTGCTAGCGGGGGGCAAGGAGCAGTTCTTC
v_gene: TRBV29-1; abundance: -; j_gene: TRBJ1-6; d_gene: -; CDR3aa: CSAPRGDGNSPLHF; CDR3nt: TGCAGCGCCCCGAGGGGGGATGGTAATTCACCCCTCCACTTT
v_gene: TRBV7-9; abundance: -; j_gene: TRBJ1-3; d_gene: -; CDR3aa: CASRWDLGNINF; CDR3nt: TGTGCCAGCAGATGGGACCTCGGAAATATAAATTTT
v_gene: TRBV30; abundance: -; j_gene: TRBJ1-5; d_gene: -; CDR3aa: CAWSVIGDQPQHF; CDR3nt: TGTGCCTGGAGTGTGATCGGCGATCAGCCCCAGCATTTT
v_gene: TRBV7-2; abundance: -; j_gene: TRBJ2-3; d_gene: TRBD2; CDR3aa: CASSLVVRGEAGDTQYF; CDR3nt: TGTGCCAGCAGCTTAGTGGTGCGGGGGGAGGCGGGAGATACGCAGTATTTT
v_gene: TRBV5-6; abundance: -; j_gene: TRBJ2-1; d_gene: TRBD1; CDR3aa: CASSLTGTGIYNEQFF; CDR3nt: TGTGCCAGCAGTCTCACCGGGACAGGTATCTACAATGAGCAGTTCTTC
v_gene: TRBV27; abundance: -; j_gene: TRBJ2-7; d_gene: TRBD2; CDR3aa: CASSLSPGTSEYEQYF; CDR3nt: TGTGCCAGCAGTTTATCGCCGGGGACTAGCGAGTACGAGCAGTACTTC
v_gene: TRBV10-3; abundance: few; j_gene: TRBJ2-3; d_gene: TRBD2; CDR3aa: CAISDDSSGGATDTQYF; CDR3nt: TGTGCCATCAGTGACGACTCTAGCGGGGGGGCCACAGATACGCAGTATTTT
v_gene: TRBV14; abundance: -; j_gene: TRBJ2-1; d_gene: TRBD1; CDR3aa: CASSKTGGTYNEQFF; CDR3nt: TGTGCCAGCAGTAAGACAGGGGGAACCTACAATGAGCAGTTCTTC
v_gene: TRBV7-2; abundance: -; j_gene: TRBJ1-1; d_gene: -; CDR3aa: CASSLDLYGGNTEAFF; CDR3nt: TGTGCCAGCAGCTTAGATCTTTATGGAGGAAACACTGAAGCTTTCTTT
v_gene: TRBV7-9; abundance: -; j_gene: TRBJ1-5; d_gene: -; CDR3aa: CASSSPYSNQPQHF; CDR3nt: TGTGCCAGCAGCTCCCCATATAGCAATCAGCCCCAGCATTTT
v_gene: TRBV30; abundance: -; j_gene: TRBJ2-5; d_gene: -; CDR3aa: CAWSVLGGPGETQYF; CDR3nt: TGTGCCTGGAGTGTACTCGGGGGGCCGGGCGAGACCCAGTACTTC
v_gene: TRBV13; abundance: few; j_gene: TRBJ2-7; d_gene: -; CDR3aa: CASSGAVVYEQYF; CDR3nt: TGTGCCAGCAGCGGAGCAGTGGTCTACGAGCAGTACTTC
v_gene: TRBV2; abundance: -; j_gene: TRBJ2-7; d_gene: TRBD1; CDR3aa: CASSDFRDSTYEQYF; CDR3nt: TGTGCCAGCAGTGACTTCCGGGACAGCACCTACGAGCAGTACTTC
v_gene: TRBV7-9; abundance: -; j_gene: TRBJ2-5; d_gene: -; CDR3aa: CASSLARGAETQYF; CDR3nt: TGTGCCAGCAGCTTAGCTCGGGGTGCCGAGACCCAGTACTTC
v_gene: TRBV29-1; abundance: -; j_gene: TRBJ2-7; d_gene: -; CDR3aa: CSVPGAGGDEQYF; CDR3nt: TGCAGCGTTCCCGGGGCAGGAGGCGACGAGCAGTACTTC
v_gene: TRBV27; abundance: few; j_gene: TRBJ2-7; d_gene: TRBD1; CDR3aa: CASSPSDRFYYEQYF; CDR3nt: TGTGCCAGCAGTCCATCGGACAGGTTTTACTACGAGCAGTACTTC
v_gene: TRBV19; abundance: -; j_gene: TRBJ2-7; d_gene: TRBD1; CDR3aa: CASSDSGTGIDEQYF; CDR3nt: TGTGCCAGTAGTGATTCCGGGACAGGTATCGACGAGCAGTACTTC
v_gene: TRBV7-9; abundance: -; j_gene: TRBJ1-1; d_gene: -; CDR3aa: CASGGAIGAFF; CDR3nt: TGTGCCAGCGGGGGCGCAATTGGTGCTTTCTTT
v_gene: TRBV23-1; abundance: few; j_gene: TRBJ1-5; d_gene: -; CDR3aa: CASSQSFETGWGQPQHF; CDR3nt: TGCGCCAGCAGTCAATCGTTTGAAACAGGGTGGGGTCAGCCCCAGCATTTT
v_gene: TRBV30; abundance: -; j_gene: TRBJ2-1; d_gene: TRBD1; CDR3aa: CAWRDRVFYEQFF; CDR3nt: TGTGCCTGGAGAGACAGGGTATTCTATGAGCAGTTCTTC
v_gene: TRBV30; abundance: few; j_gene: TRBJ2-1; d_gene: -; CDR3aa: CAWCRGAGYNEQFF; CDR3nt: TGTGCCTGGTGTAGGGGGGCAGGCTACAATGAGCAGTTCTTC
v_gene: TRBV6-5; abundance: few; j_gene: TRBJ2-7; d_gene: -; CDR3aa: CASSYSRSGTYEQYF; CDR3nt: TGTGCCAGCAGTTACTCGAGGTCAGGGACCTACGAGCAGTACTTC
v_gene: TRBV27; abundance: -; j_gene: TRBJ2-7; d_gene: -; CDR3aa: CASSTGLEQYF; CDR3nt: TGTGCCAGTTCGACCGGGCTCGAGCAGTACTTC